The T cell receptor beta chain under discussion was sequenced for a study of blood T cells in healthy people across ages. The CDR3 is made up of 14 amino acids. Trimming took 1 base from V and 2 from J, leaving 9 bases between them. Germline CDR1 SGHAT, CDR2 FQNNGV. A sample-barcoded 5' primer and a J-beta primer mix were used in a second PCR of roughly 6 to 12 cycles. Each CDR3 protein gets one entry after TCRdb re-called the 5' RACE reads with MiXCR. The sample lists some 1 million distinct CDR3 sequences, around 45% occurring once. The TCR sequence derives from a woman aged 55-70 years in good health. The specimen was blood. This chain links TRBV11-2 with TRBJ2-7; D not resolved. CDR3 nucleotides: TGTGCCAGCAGCTTAGTTTGGGGTACCTACGAGCAGTACTTC. Residues: CASSLVWGTYEQYF.